What follows are 25 T cell receptor beta chains derived from one specimen sequenced in a study of T cells expressing NK-cell markers. Reprocessing the 5' RACE reads, TCRdb reports a single entry for every CDR3 protein and omits DNA. Seen in this sample are a few hundred thousand distinct CDR3 sequences; the ten most common clones hold approximately 3.6%. Sample: blood T cells: a sorted CD56 or NKG2C T cell subset, CD4+ or CD8+ T cells, or bulk PBMC T cells (not recorded which). These receptors all come from a man in his late teens or twenties in good health.

The V call is TRBV12-3 or TRBV12-4, the J call TRBJ1-1; TCRdb indicates TRBD1, and absent DNA this call remains unverified. This CDR3 has 15 amino acids. This CDR3 reads CASRWPDRRNTEAFF.

The chain carries TRBV12-3 or TRBV12-4 and TRBJ2-1. This CDR3 is built from 13 residues. The CDR3 is CASSGYSYNEQFF.

V is TRBV20-1 and J is TRBJ1-6; the TCRdb call, TRBD1, lacks DNA for checking. The CDR3 is 15 residues long. Germline V CDR1 and CDR2: DFQATT, SNEGSKA (reference sequence). The CDR3 sequence is CSASGSGGKNSPLHF.

Here the CDR3 reads CASSRGLLMNTEAFF. The V and J genes are TRBV12-3 or TRBV12-4 and TRBJ1-1; TCRdb designates TRBD1, a call that cannot be tested without DNA. This CDR3 has 15 residues.

The rearrangement joins TRBV6-5 to TRBJ1-1; TCRdb's D call, TRBD1, is unchecked because there is no DNA. The CDR3 is 13 residues long. Germline CDR1 MNHEY, CDR2 SVGAGI. The chain's CDR3 is CASKTGRGTEAFF.

V and J are TRBV27 and TRBJ1-6; the D call from TCRdb, TRBD1, cannot be confirmed without DNA. Germline CDR1 reads MNHEY; CDR2 reads SMNVEV (reference sequence). The CDR3 is 15 residues long. The CDR3 here is CASRSRDLGNSPLHF.

The genes are TRBV6-5 and TRBJ2-1; the TCRdb call, TRBD1, lacks DNA for checking. The CDR3 is 15 amino acids. The germline V gene has CDR1 MNHEY and CDR2 SVGAGI. The CDR3 protein is CATSQDRGRGNEQFF.

The chain couples TRBV12-3 or TRBV12-4 to TRBJ2-6; TCRdb's D call of TRBD1 is untestable without DNA. The length of the CDR3 is 17 residues. The CDR3 region is CASNRDRLTSGANVLTF.

The rearrangement joins TRBV7-2 to TRBJ2-3; TCRdb gives TRBD2 as the D gene, but with no DNA this cannot be confirmed. The CDR3 covers 13 residues. CDR1 SGHTA and CDR2 FQGNSA come from the germline V gene. The CDR3 protein is CASSLGGLAMQYF.

The chain carries TRBV20-1 and TRBJ2-1; as DNA is missing, the TRBD2 call by TCRdb cannot be tested. The germline V gene encodes CDR1 DFQATT and CDR2 SNEGSKA (reference sequence). The CDR3 spans 13 residues. CDR3: CSAKRWGRFEQFF.

V gene TRBV20-1 combines with J gene TRBJ2-7; no DNA is available, so the TRBD2 call from TCRdb remains unchecked. This CDR3 contains 16 residues. CDR1 is DFQATT, CDR2 SNEGSKA, per germline (reference sequence). The CDR3 is CSARDSAGGLNYEQYF.

The V call is TRBV7-3, the J call TRBJ2-3; TCRdb's D call of TRBD2 is untestable without DNA. The CDR3 covers 15 residues. Germline V lookup: CDR1 SGHTA, CDR2 FQGTGA. This CDR3 reads CASSLTGLAADTQYF.

The chain has TRBV19 and TRBJ2-1; TCRdb names TRBD2, which stays unverified in the absence of DNA. This CDR3 has 15 amino acids. The germline gives CDR1 LNHDA, CDR2 SQIVND (reference sequence). The CDR3: CASSPRSGPYNEQFF. Complete variable domain (other parts from reference TRBV19 and TRBJ2-1): DGGITQSPKYLFRKEGQNVTLSCEQNLNHDAMYWYRQDPGQGLRLIYYSQIVNDFQKGDIAEGYSVSREKKESFPLTVTSAQKNPTAFYLCASSPRSGPYNEQFFGPGTRLTVL.

The chain joins TRBV20-1 to TRBJ1-5. This CDR3 has 14 amino acids. Germline lookup yields CDR1 DFQATT and CDR2 SNEGSKA (reference sequence). The CDR3 reads CSARGRRRLGPQHF.

This rearrangement joins TRBV27 to TRBJ2-7; TCRdb's D gene call, TRBD2, goes unchecked for lack of DNA. Germline values: CDR1 MNHEY, CDR2 SMNVEV (reference sequence). This CDR3 is built from 15 residues. The CDR3 spells CASREGLADIYEQYF.

The CDR3 region is CATSDNPGEPDTQYF. J is TRBJ2-3 and V is TRBV24-1; lacking DNA, the TRBD1 call made by TCRdb goes unchecked. CDR1 and CDR2 (germline): KGHDR, SFDVKD. The CDR3 has 15 residues.

The chain couples TRBV9 to TRBJ1-5. Germline assignment: CDR1 SGDLS and CDR2 YYNGEE. This CDR3 spans 15 amino acids. CDR3 sequence: CASSAGLTGGQPQHF.

The CDR3: CASSWGPERVLFF. The chain recombines TRBV12-3 or TRBV12-4 with TRBJ2-1; with no DNA, the TCRdb D assignment of TRBD2 cannot be verified. This CDR3 has 13 amino acids.

The rearrangement uses TRBV10-3 and TRBJ2-1; with no DNA, the TCRdb D assignment of TRBD1 cannot be verified. This CDR3 is built from 15 residues. Germline CDR1 ENHRY, CDR2 SYGVKD. Here the CDR3 reads CAIRARDRAGNEQFF.

The chain employs TRBV4-2 and TRBJ2-7. Germline V lookup: CDR1 LGHNA, CDR2 YNFKEQ. CDR3 length: 15 amino acids. The CDR3 reads CASSQEWVSSYEQYF.

The chain joins TRBV11-2 to TRBJ1-3; absent DNA, TCRdb's TRBD1 call cannot be checked. This CDR3 spans 14 amino acids. The germline V gene encodes CDR1 SGHAT and CDR2 FQNNGV. The chain's CDR3 is CASSLVRQGNTIYF.

The chain recombines TRBV2 with TRBJ2-1; TCRdb selects TRBD2, and the lack of DNA leaves this call unchecked. CDR3 length: 16 amino acids. Germline lookup yields CDR1 SNHLY and CDR2 FYNNEI. The CDR3 sequence: CASSDRLAGGHNEQFF.

The V call is TRBV4-3, the J call TRBJ2-7; without DNA, the TCRdb call of TRBD1 cannot be checked. This CDR3 spans 16 amino acids. Per germline, CDR1 LGHNA and CDR2 YSLEER. The CDR3: CASSQTGTGVAYEQYF.

V gene TRBV20-1 combines with J gene TRBJ1-2; TCRdb's D call of TRBD1 is untestable without DNA. The CDR3 runs 17 residues. CDR1 is DFQATT, CDR2 SNEGSKA, per germline (reference sequence). The CDR3 sequence is CSARYQNPRASGGGYTF.

The chain combines TRBV24-1 with TRBJ2-1; TCRdb designates TRBD1, a call that cannot be tested without DNA. Germline values: CDR1 KGHDR, CDR2 SFDVKD. This CDR3 has 18 residues. The CDR3: CATSDWGLGGQGGNEQFF.